The 21 T cell receptor beta chains reported below all come from one sample, sequenced in a study of blood T cell repertoires in COVID-19. Profiled with immunoSEQ multiplex PCR; TCRdb holds only in-frame clones, not every one. The data contain roughly 240,000 clones, about 84% of them singletons. Sequences were obtained from PBMCs or T cells enriched from blood (not recorded which). The origin of the receptors is a woman aged 50 to 65 who had recovered from COVID-19.

This chain links TRBV27 with TRBJ2-7, with a weak D call TRBD2 (6 bases). V was pared by 5 bases and J by 3 bases, with 23 bases between. CDR3 length: 17 residues. In germline, CDR1 is MNHEY, CDR2 SMNVEV (reference sequence). CDR3 sequence reads: CASSTIPPRGIVYEQYF. The CDR3 DNA sequence: TGTGCCAGCAGTACCATCCCGCCCCGGGGGATAGTCTACGAGCAGTACTTC.

This clone was seen a handful of times. This rearrangement joins TRBV5-6 to TRBJ2-7; D is perhaps TRBD2 (6 bases). Per the germline V gene, CDR1 is SGHDT and CDR2 is YYEEEE. This CDR3 region has 15 residues. With 2 bases removed from V and 0 bases from J, the gap between germline ends came to 12 bases. This CDR3 is CASSLGLTSSYEQYF. In DNA form, the CDR3 reads TGTGCCAGCAGCTTAGGACTAACGAGCTCCTACGAGCAGTACTTC. The complete variable domain, with remaining parts taken from reference TRBV5-6 and TRBJ2-7, reads DAGVTQSPTHLIKTRGQQVTLRCSPKSGHDTVSWYQQALGQGPQFIFQYYEEEERQRGNFPDRFSGHQFPNYSSELNVNALLLGDSALYLCASSLGLTSSYEQYFGPGTRLTVT.

V usage is TRBV4-1 and J usage is TRBJ2-7; 7 positions agree with TRBD2. Germline V gene lookup returns CDR1 MGHRA and CDR2 YSYEKL. Trimming cost V 0 bases and J 3 bases; bases outside gene matches: 8. The CDR3 has 16 amino acids. CDR3: CASSQDRREGLYEQYF. The CDR3 DNA sequence: TGCGCCAGCAGCCAAGATAGGAGGGAGGGACTCTACGAGCAGTACTTC.

The chain couples TRBV4-1 to TRBJ1-1; D perhaps matches TRBD1 (6 bases). Trimming cost V 6 bases and J 5 bases, with 10 bases left between them. CDR3 length: 12 amino acids. Looked up from germline, CDR1 is MGHRA and CDR2 is YSYEKL. The CDR3 DNA sequence: TGCGCCAGCAGTGCAGGGGTAACTGAAGCTTTCTTT. It codes for CASSAGVTEAFF.

The rearrangement links TRBV27 to TRBJ1-1; the D gene is possibly TRBD1 (6 bases). Germline V gene sequence: CDR1 MNHEY, CDR2 SMNVEV (reference sequence). Between the trimmed V and J ends, which lost 4 bases and 2 bases, there was a span of 17 bases. CDR3 size: 16 residues. The CDR3 reads CASSSRPTGTNTEAFF. As DNA, the CDR3 is TGTGCCAGCAGTTCGAGACCTACAGGGACCAACACTGAAGCTTTCTTT.

This chain uses TRBV7-3 with TRBJ1-1, with 7 nucleotides matching TRBD1. The CDR3 runs 15 residues. Germline V gene data show CDR1 as SGHTA and CDR2 as FQGTGA. V lost 2 bases and J lost 2; bases outside the gene matches: 5. Here the CDR3 reads CASSLDRVGNTEAFF. The DNA of the CDR3 is TGTGCCAGCAGCTTAGACAGGGTCGGCAACACTGAAGCTTTCTTT.

This clone was seen a single time. The rearrangement joins TRBV10-3 to TRBJ1-5, with D tentatively TRBD1 (5 bases). Trimming removed 10 bases at V and 0 bases at J, with 10 bases between. This CDR3 region has 13 residues. Germline CDR1 ENHRY, CDR2 SYGVKD. The CDR3 protein is CATGGNSNQPQHF. The CDR3 coding sequence is TGTGCCACGGGGGGGAATAGCAATCAGCCCCAGCATTTT.

This chain links TRBV3-1 (or the pseudogene TRBV3-2) with TRBJ1-1; D is uncertain. CDR1 is LGHDT, CDR2 YNNKEL, per germline (reference sequence). Trimming removed 2 bases at V and 3 bases at J, with 7 bases between. The CDR3 loop spans 13 amino acids. The CDR3 region is CASSQFGDTEAFF. The CDR3 DNA follows: TGTGCCAGCAGCCAATTCGGGGACACTGAAGCTTTCTTT.

The V and J genes are TRBV4-1 and TRBJ2-1; 12 bases agree with TRBD2. The CDR3 loop spans 19 amino acids. With V trimmed by 3 bases and J by 1 base, 10 bases remained unmatched. Germline V lookup: CDR1 MGHRA, CDR2 YSYEKL. The CDR3 spells CASSHPRASGGASYNEQFF. In DNA form, the CDR3 reads TGCGCCAGCAGCCACCCTCGGGCTAGCGGGGGGGCGTCCTACAATGAGCAGTTCTTC.

The chain is built from TRBV11-2 and TRBJ2-2, with D tentatively TRBD1 (5 bases). Trimming took 1 base from V and 5 from J, leaving 11 bases between them. The CDR3 runs to 15 residues. CDR1 and CDR2 (germline): SGHAT, FQNNGV. DNA of the CDR3: TGTGCCAGCAGCTTAGGTCAGACAGAGACCGGGGAGCTGTTTTTT. Protein: CASSLGQTETGELFF. Based on the CDR3 plus reference TRBV11-2 and TRBJ2-2, the full variable domain is EAGVAQSPRYKIIEKRQSVAFWCNPISGHATLYWYQQILGQGPKLLIQFQNNGVVDDSQLPKDRFSAERLKGVDSTLKIQPAKLEDSAVYLCASSLGQTETGELFFGEGSRLTVL.

The genes are TRBV14 and TRBJ1-1; D call uncertain. Germline lookup yields CDR1 SGHDN and CDR2 FVKESK. Trimming shortened V by 7 bases and J by 0 bases, and 15 bases separated the two germline ends. This CDR3 contains 15 residues. CDR3 region: CASIPWEPLNTEAFF. The CDR3 DNA reads as TGTGCCAGCATCCCATGGGAGCCCCTGAACACTGAAGCTTTCTTT.

CDR3 in amino acids: CASSLMAGRDNEQFF. The CDR3 DNA reads as TGTGCCAGCAGCTTAATGGCAGGGAGGGACAATGAGCAGTTCTTC. The rearrangement uses TRBV11-3 and TRBJ2-1; 7 bases line up with TRBD2. The CDR3 extends over 15 amino acids. Trimming removed 2 bases from V and 5 bases from J; junction bases left unmatched: 6. CDR1 is SGHNT and CDR2 is YENEEA in the germline V gene. Together with reference TRBV11-3 and TRBJ2-1, the CDR3 gives the full variable domain: EAGVVQSPRYKIIEKKQPVAFWCNPISGHNTLYWYLQNLGQGPELLIRYENEEAVDDSQLPKDRFSAERLKGVDSTLKIQPAELGDSAVYLCASSLMAGRDNEQFFGPGTRLTVL.

The chain combines TRBV28 with TRBJ1-4; D is uncertain. Germline V CDR1 and CDR2: MDHEN, SYDVKM. The CDR3 totals 14 residues. Trimming took 1 base from V and 12 from J, leaving 15 bases between them. CDR3 amino acids: CASSLSRSKLELFF. Written as DNA, the CDR3 is TGTGCCAGCAGTTTATCCCGCTCGAAGTTAGAACTGTTTTTT.

This chain links TRBV3-1 (or the pseudogene TRBV3-2) with TRBJ2-2; unclear D gene. V gave up 0 bases and J gave up 0 bases, with 5 bases separating them. Germline lookup yields CDR1 LGHDT and CDR2 YNNKEL (reference sequence). The CDR3 loop spans 15 amino acids. CDR3 sequence: CASSQERPNTGELFF. CDR3 DNA sequence: TGTGCCAGCAGCCAAGAGCGCCCGAACACCGGGGAGCTGTTTTTT.

The chain joins TRBV11-2 to TRBJ2-1, with 9 bases matching TRBD1. V lost 5 bases and J lost 6; bases outside the gene matches: 14. This CDR3 region has 17 residues. Germline assignment: CDR1 SGHAT and CDR2 FQNNGV. In DNA, the CDR3 is TGTGCCAGCAGCACCGATCCGGGGACAGGGAATTTCAATGAGCAGTTCTTC. Protein product: CASSTDPGTGNFNEQFF.

The gene calls are TRBV3-1 (or the pseudogene TRBV3-2) and TRBJ1-2, with TRBD1 identical over 11 bases. V lost 4 bases to trimming and J lost 7 bases; unmatched junction nucleotides: 5. The length of the CDR3 is 14 residues. Germline V gene sequence: CDR1 LGHDT, CDR2 YNNKEL (reference sequence). The CDR3 sequence: CASSRGQGAGGYTF. The CDR3 nucleotides are TGTGCCAGCAGCCGCGGACAGGGGGCTGGTGGCTACACCTTC.

The chain uses TRBV11-2 and TRBJ1-5, with D maybe TRBD1 (6 bases). The CDR3 length is 15 residues. V was cut by 8 bases and J by 4 bases, with 18 bases left in between. Germline CDR1 reads SGHAT; CDR2 reads FQNNGV. Here the CDR3 reads CASPSFDRKNQPQHF. For the CDR3, the DNA is TGTGCCAGCCCGAGCTTCGACAGGAAAAATCAGCCCCAGCATTTT.

This chain uses TRBV29-1 with TRBJ2-1; 7 bases line up with TRBD1. CDR1 is SQVTM, CDR2 ANQGSEA, per germline. V was pared by 8 bases and J by 8 bases, with 15 bases of the junction left unmatched. CDR3 length: 14 residues. The CDR3 loop reads CSSLPWRQGDEQFF. The CDR3 DNA is TGCAGCTCTTTGCCCTGGAGACAGGGCGATGAGCAGTTCTTC.

The gene calls are TRBV6-2 or TRBV6-3 and TRBJ2-2, with 10 nucleotides matching TRBD2. Per the germline V gene, CDR1 is MNHEY and CDR2 is SVGEGT. The CDR3 has 17 amino acids. The V and J ends lost 5 bases and 1 base, in that order; junction bases with no gene match: 7. This chain's CDR3 is CASSLWTSGQNTGELFF. Written as DNA, the CDR3 is TGTGCCAGCAGTCTTTGGACTAGCGGACAGAACACCGGGGAGCTGTTTTTT.

The rearrangement joins TRBV12-5 to TRBJ2-7; TRBD1 aligns across 10 bases. The junction had 7 bases not matched to a gene; V was cut back by 9 bases and J by 2 bases. The germline V gene has CDR1 LGHNT and CDR2 FRNRAP. The CDR3 contains 14 residues. The CDR3 reads CASAGTGVTYEQYF. The CDR3 DNA follows: TGTGCTAGCGCCGGGACAGGGGTCACCTACGAGCAGTACTTC.

This sequence joins TRBV29-1 and TRBJ2-7; D ambiguous. Germline V gene lookup returns CDR1 SQVTM and CDR2 ANQGSEA. V was pared by 7 bases and J by 5 bases, with 12 bases between. The CDR3 extends over 11 amino acids. The DNA of the CDR3 is TGCAGCGCCACGAAAGTAGACGAGCAGTACTTC. It encodes CSATKVDEQYF.